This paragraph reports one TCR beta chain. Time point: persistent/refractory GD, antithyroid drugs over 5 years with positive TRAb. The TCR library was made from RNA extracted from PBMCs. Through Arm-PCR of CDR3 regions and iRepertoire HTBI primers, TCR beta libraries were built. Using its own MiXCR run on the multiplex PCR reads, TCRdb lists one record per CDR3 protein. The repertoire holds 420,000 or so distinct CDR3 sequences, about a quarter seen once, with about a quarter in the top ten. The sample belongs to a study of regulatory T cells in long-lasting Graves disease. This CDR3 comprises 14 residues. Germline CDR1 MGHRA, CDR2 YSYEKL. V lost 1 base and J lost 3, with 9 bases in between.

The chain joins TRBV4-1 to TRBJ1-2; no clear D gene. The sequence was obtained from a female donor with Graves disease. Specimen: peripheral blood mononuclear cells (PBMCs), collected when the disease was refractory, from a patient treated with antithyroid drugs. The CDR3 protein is CASSQVGMDYGYTF. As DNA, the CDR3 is TGCGCCAGCAGCCAAGTCGGGATGGACTATGGCTACACCTTC.